This T cell receptor beta chain was sequenced during a study of blood T cell repertoires in COVID-19. TCRdb's copy holds only in-frame clones and misses some; the assay was immunoSEQ multiplex PCR. Seen here are some 370,000 clones, around 87% observed once, and the top ten hold more than 9%. Germline V gene sequence: CDR1 SGHRS, CDR2 YFSETQ. Germline trimming cut 0 bases from V and 2 bases from J; bases unmatched to any gene: 10. The length of the CDR3 is 19 residues. The J gene is TRBJ2-2, the V gene TRBV5-1; 10 bases are a match to TRBD2. The specimen was peripheral blood. This TCR derives from a woman younger than 45 with COVID-19, enrolled during active disease. As DNA, the CDR3 is TGCGCCAGCAGCTTGGCCCTCGGGGCTAGCGGGAGAAACACCGGGGAGCTGTTTTTT. As protein: CASSLALGASGRNTGELFF. The whole variable domain, remainder taken from reference TRBV5-1 and TRBJ2-2, is KAGVTQTPRYLIKTRGQQVTLSCSPISGHRSVSWYQQTPGQGLQFLFEYFSETQRNKGNFPGRFSGRQFSNSRSEMNVSTLELGDSALYLCASSLALGASGRNTGELFFGEGSRLTVL.